Sequencing of this T cell receptor (beta chain) was carried out in a study of glioma-infiltrating T cells after dendritic cell vaccination. Study-wide context: Between the early 2000s and the early 2010s, patients got autologous tumor lysate-pulsed dendritic cell vaccines.

All glioblastoma patients lacked an isocitrate dehydrogenase mutation. PBMC sampling occurred before vaccination, two weeks after the third dose, and at progression. The germline V gene has CDR1 SGHTA and CDR2 FQGNSA. Trimming stripped 5 bases from V and 2 bases from J, with 9 bases between. CDR3 size: 13 residues. TCRdb's copy holds only in-frame clones and misses some; the assay was immunoSEQ multiplex PCR. The sample has about 64,000 clones, around 83% seen once. The chain is built from TRBV7-2 and TRBJ2-5, with D perhaps matching TRBD2 (6 bases). The source of this sequence is a human donor with glioblastoma. The input for sequencing was blood, taken before dendritic cell vaccination. The DNA of the CDR3 is TGTGCCAGCAGCCCCGCGGGGCAAGAGACCCAGTACTTC. Translated, it gives CASSPAGQETQYF. Together with reference TRBV7-2 and TRBJ2-5, the CDR3 gives the full variable domain: GAGVSQSPSNKVTEKGKDVELRCDPISGHTALYWYRQSLGQGLEFLIYFQGNSAPDKSGLPSDRFSAERTGGSVSTLTIQRTQQEDSAVYLCASSPAGQETQYFGPGTRLLVL.